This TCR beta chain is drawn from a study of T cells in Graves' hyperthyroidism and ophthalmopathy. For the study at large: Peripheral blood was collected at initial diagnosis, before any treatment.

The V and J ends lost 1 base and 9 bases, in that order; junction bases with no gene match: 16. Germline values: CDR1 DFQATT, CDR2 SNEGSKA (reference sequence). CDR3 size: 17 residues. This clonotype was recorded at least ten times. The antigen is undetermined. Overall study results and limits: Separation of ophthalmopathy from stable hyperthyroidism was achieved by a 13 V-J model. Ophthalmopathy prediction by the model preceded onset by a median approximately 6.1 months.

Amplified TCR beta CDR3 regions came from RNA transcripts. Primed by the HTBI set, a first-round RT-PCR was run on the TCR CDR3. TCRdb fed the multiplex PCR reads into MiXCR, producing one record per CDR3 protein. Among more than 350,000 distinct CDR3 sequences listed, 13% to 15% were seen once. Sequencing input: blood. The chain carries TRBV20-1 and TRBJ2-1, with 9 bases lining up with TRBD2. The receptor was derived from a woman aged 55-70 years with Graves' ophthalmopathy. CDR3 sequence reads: CSARVPRASGAGTEQFF. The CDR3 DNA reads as TGCAGTGCTAGAGTCCCGCGGGCTAGCGGGGCCGGGACTGAGCAGTTCTTC.